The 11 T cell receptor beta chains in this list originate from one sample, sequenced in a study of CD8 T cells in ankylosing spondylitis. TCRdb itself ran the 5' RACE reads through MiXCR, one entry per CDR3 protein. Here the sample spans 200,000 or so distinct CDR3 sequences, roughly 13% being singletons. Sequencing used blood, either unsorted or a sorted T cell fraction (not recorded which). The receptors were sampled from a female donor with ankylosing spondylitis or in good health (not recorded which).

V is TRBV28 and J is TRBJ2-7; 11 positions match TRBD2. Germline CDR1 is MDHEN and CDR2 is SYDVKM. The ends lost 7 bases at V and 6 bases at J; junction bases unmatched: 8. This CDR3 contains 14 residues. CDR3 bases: TGTGCCAGCACCACGGTCGGGACTAGCGGCGAGCAGTACTTC. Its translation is CASTTVGTSGEQYF.

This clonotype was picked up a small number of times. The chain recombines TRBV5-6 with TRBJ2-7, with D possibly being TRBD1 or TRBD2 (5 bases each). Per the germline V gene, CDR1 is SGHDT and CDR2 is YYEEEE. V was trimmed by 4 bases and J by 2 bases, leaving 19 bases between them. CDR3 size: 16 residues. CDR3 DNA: TGTGCCAGCAGCCCTGAGGGGCACAGGCCCCCCTACGAGCAGTACTTC. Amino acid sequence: CASSPEGHRPPYEQYF.

This chain's CDR3 is CASSRRAGLQETQYF. The CDR3 coding sequence is TGCGCCAGCAGCCGCCGCGCAGGGCTCCAAGAGACCCAGTACTTC. The chain has TRBV5-1 and TRBJ2-5; D perhaps matches TRBD1 (5 bases). Germline loops: CDR1 SGHRS, CDR2 YFSETQ. The CDR3 contains 15 residues. Trimming stripped 4 bases from V and 1 base from J, with 14 bases between.

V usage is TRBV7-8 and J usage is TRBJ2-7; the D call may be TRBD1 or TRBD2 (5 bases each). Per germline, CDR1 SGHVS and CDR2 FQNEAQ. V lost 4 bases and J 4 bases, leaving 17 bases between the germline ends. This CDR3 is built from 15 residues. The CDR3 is CASSSRTGPGYEQYF. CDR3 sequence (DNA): TGTGCCAGCAGCTCACGGACGGGACCTGGATACGAGCAGTACTTC.

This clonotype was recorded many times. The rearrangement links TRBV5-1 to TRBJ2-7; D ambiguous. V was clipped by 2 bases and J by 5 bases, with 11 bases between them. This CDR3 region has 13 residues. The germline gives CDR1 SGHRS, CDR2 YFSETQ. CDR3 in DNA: TGCGCCAGCAGCTTTGAGTCTGGGGACGAGCAGTACTTC. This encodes CASSFESGDEQYF.

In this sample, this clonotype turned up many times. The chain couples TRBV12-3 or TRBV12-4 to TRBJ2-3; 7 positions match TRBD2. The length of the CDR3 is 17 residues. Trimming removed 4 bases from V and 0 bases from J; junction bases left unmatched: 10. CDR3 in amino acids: CASSWVMAGVSTDTQYF. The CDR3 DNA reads TGTGCCAGCAGTTGGGTCATGGCGGGAGTGAGCACAGATACGCAGTATTTT.

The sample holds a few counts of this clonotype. As DNA, the CDR3 is TGTGCCAGCAGCCCCGGGGCCAACCAAGAGACCCAGTACTTC. Protein: CASSPGANQETQYF. The V call is TRBV4-2, the J call TRBJ2-5; D tentatively fits TRBD1 or TRBD2 (5 bases each). Per the germline V gene, CDR1 is LGHNA and CDR2 is YNFKEQ. Deletions cut 4 bases from V and 0 bases from J, with 9 bases between. The CDR3 length is 14 residues.

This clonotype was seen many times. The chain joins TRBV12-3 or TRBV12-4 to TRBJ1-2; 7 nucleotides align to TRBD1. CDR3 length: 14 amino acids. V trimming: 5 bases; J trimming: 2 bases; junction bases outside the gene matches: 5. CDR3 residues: CASSTRQGNYGYTF. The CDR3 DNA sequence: TGTGCCAGCAGTACACGACAGGGAAACTATGGCTACACCTTC.

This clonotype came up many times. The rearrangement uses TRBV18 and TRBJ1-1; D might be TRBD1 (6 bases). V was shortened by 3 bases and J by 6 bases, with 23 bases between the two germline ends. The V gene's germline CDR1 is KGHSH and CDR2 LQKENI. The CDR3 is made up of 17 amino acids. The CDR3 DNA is TGTGCCAGCTCACCGGGCCGTGGCAGGGGTGAATGGGCTGAAGCTTTCTTT. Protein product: CASSPGRGRGEWAEAFF.

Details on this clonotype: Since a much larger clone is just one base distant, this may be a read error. CDR3 coding DNA: TGCGCCAGCAGCTTGAATGCTTATAGCAATCAGCCCCAGCATTTT. It encodes CASSLNAYSNQPQHF. This sequence joins TRBV5-1 and TRBJ1-5; D uncertain. CDR1 SGHRS and CDR2 YFSETQ come from the germline V gene. The CDR3 length is 15 residues. Trimming pared 1 base from V and 0 bases from J, leaving 8 bases between. The full variable domain, completed using reference TRBV5-1 and TRBJ1-5, is KAGVTQTPRYLIKTRGQQVTLSCSPISGHRSVSWYQQTPGQGLQFLFEYFSETQRNKGNFPGRFSGRQFSNSRSEMNVSTLELGDSALYLCASSLNAYSNQPQHFGDGTRLSIL.

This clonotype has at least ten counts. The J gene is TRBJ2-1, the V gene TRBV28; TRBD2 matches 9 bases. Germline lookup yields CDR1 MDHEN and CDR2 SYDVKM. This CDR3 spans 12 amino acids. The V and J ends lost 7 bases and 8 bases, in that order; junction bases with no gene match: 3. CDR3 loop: CASTSGIYEQFF. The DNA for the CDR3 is TGTGCCAGCACTAGCGGGATCTATGAGCAGTTCTTC. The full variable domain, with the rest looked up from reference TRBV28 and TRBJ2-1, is DVKVTQSSRYLVKRTGEKVFLECVQDMDHENMFWYRQDPGLGLRLIYFSYDVKMKEKGDIPEGYSVSREKKERFSLILESASTNQTSMYLCASTSGIYEQFFGPGTRLTVL.